The next 21 T cell receptor beta chains were all read from a single sample in a study of CD8 T cells in ankylosing spondylitis. MiXCR, applied by TCRdb to the 5' RACE reads, yields one record per CDR3 protein. The sample shows 200,000 to 300,000 distinct CDR3 sequences, about 11% of them seen only once. Sequences were obtained from blood, either unsorted or a sorted T cell fraction (not recorded which). These receptors were taken from a male donor with ankylosing spondylitis or in good health (not recorded which).

This clonotype was counted between two and nine times. The J gene is TRBJ2-5, the V gene TRBV11-1; 10 bases are a match to TRBD2. V was pared by 7 bases and J by 2 bases, with 16 bases of the junction left unmatched. This CDR3 contains 18 residues. Germline loops: CDR1 SGHAT, CDR2 FQDESV (reference sequence). CDR3 region: CASTSSGLALEWQETQYF. The CDR3, as DNA: TGTGCCAGCACCTCTTCGGGACTAGCGCTGGAGTGGCAAGAGACCCAGTACTTC. The whole variable domain, filled in from reference TRBV11-1 and TRBJ2-5, reads EAEVAQSPRYKITEKSQAVAFWCDPISGHATLYWYRQILGQGPELLVQFQDESVVDDSQLPKDRFSAERLKGVDSTLKIQPAELGDSAMYLCASTSSGLALEWQETQYFGPGTRLLVL.

The rearrangement links TRBV4-2 to TRBJ1-1; a weak D match, TRBD1 (5 bases). V was pared by 6 bases and J by 4 bases, with 15 bases between. This CDR3 is 14 amino acids long. Germline V gene lookup returns CDR1 LGHNA and CDR2 YNFKEQ. The CDR3 spells CASRGAQGGTEAFF. The DNA for the CDR3 is TGTGCCAGCAGAGGAGCGCAGGGTGGCACTGAAGCTTTCTTT.

This clonotype occurred many times. The chain joins TRBV10-3 to TRBJ1-2; possible D gene TRBD1, 6 bases. V lost 6 bases, J lost 2 bases, and 13 bases lay in between. Germline CDR1 ENHRY, CDR2 SYGVKD. This CDR3 is 14 amino acids long. CDR3 DNA sequence: TGTGCCATCAGACCCGCTACAGGGAACTATGGCTACACCTTC. Amino acid sequence: CAIRPATGNYGYTF.

This clonotype was recorded many times. This chain's CDR3 is CASSWGPGGDETQYF. In DNA, the CDR3 is TGTGCCAGCAGTTGGGGGCCAGGGGGCGATGAGACCCAGTACTTC. This chain connects TRBV12-3 or TRBV12-4 to TRBJ2-5; 8 bases are a match to TRBD1. This CDR3 region has 15 residues. Unmatched junction bases numbered 9, after V lost 4 bases and J lost 5 bases.

The chain combines TRBV20-1 with TRBJ2-7; 7 nucleotides match TRBD2. Germline CDR1 DFQATT, CDR2 SNEGSKA (reference sequence). The CDR3 sequence is 13 residues long. The V segment lost 7 bases and the J segment 2 bases; nucleotides outside the gene matches: 8. CDR3 DNA sequence: TGCAGTGGGAAAGGGACTAACGCCTACGAGCAGTACTTC. It codes for CSGKGTNAYEQYF.

This clonotype occurred many times. The rearrangement joins TRBV30 to TRBJ1-1; perhaps TRBD1 as D (5 bases). The germline gives CDR1 GTSNPN, CDR2 SVGIG (reference sequence). The V gene lost 5 bases and the J gene lost 4 bases, with 23 bases spanning the gap. The CDR3 contains 16 residues. CDR3 sequence reads: CAWAPEEGWGATEAFF. CDR3 bases: TGTGCCTGGGCCCCCGAGGAGGGGTGGGGTGCCACTGAAGCTTTCTTT.

This clonotype appeared many times. This chain joins TRBV5-1 and TRBJ2-1, with D tentatively TRBD1 (6 bases). Trimming removed 7 bases at V and 3 bases at J, with 11 bases between. Germline V lookup: CDR1 SGHRS, CDR2 YFSETQ. The CDR3 is 13 amino acids. The chain's CDR3 is CASRDTSYNEQFF. The CDR3 nucleotides are TGCGCCAGCCGGGACACTAGCTACAATGAGCAGTTCTTC.

This clonotype showed up many times. The chain recombines TRBV5-1 with TRBJ2-7; a weak D match, TRBD1 (6 bases). V was pared by 1 base and J by 5 bases, with 10 bases between. The CDR3 runs 13 residues. Germline V gene data show CDR1 as SGHRS and CDR2 as YFSETQ. The CDR3: CASSLTRGNEQYF. CDR3 nucleotide sequence: TGCGCCAGCAGCTTGACCAGGGGCAACGAGCAGTACTTC.

There are a few counts of this clonotype. The rearrangement joins TRBV7-9 to TRBJ2-2, with D perhaps TRBD1 (6 bases). Germline V gene data show CDR1 as SEHNR and CDR2 as FQNEAQ (reference sequence). There are 17 residues in the CDR3. V lost 7 bases to trimming and J lost 2 bases, with 20 bases between them. The CDR3 sequence is CASTMPRGAANTGELFF. CDR3 nucleotide sequence: TGTGCCAGCACTATGCCCAGGGGAGCGGCAAACACCGGGGAGCTGTTTTTT.

At least ten counts were recorded for this clonotype. The gene calls are TRBV12-3 or TRBV12-4 and TRBJ1-1; D gene unclear. This CDR3 has 13 residues. V lost 3 bases and J lost 4, with 9 bases in between. Here the CDR3 reads CASSFPAGTEAFF. The CDR3 DNA sequence: TGTGCCAGCAGTTTCCCTGCAGGCACTGAAGCTTTCTTT.

This clonotype was observed a few times. The V and J genes are TRBV6-2 or TRBV6-3 and TRBJ2-1, with a weak D call TRBD2 (7 bases). V lost 10 bases and J 1 base, leaving 14 bases between the germline ends. CDR3 length: 14 residues. Germline V gene lookup returns CDR1 MNHEY and CDR2 SVGEGT. The CDR3 is CAIKGGGSYNEQFF. DNA for the CDR3: TGTGCCATCAAGGGAGGGGGTTCCTACAATGAGCAGTTCTTC.

The sample holds many counts of this clonotype. V gene TRBV5-1 combines with J gene TRBJ2-3; maybe TRBD1 (5 bases). The CDR3 is 15 residues long. The germline gives CDR1 SGHRS, CDR2 YFSETQ. V was clipped by 2 bases and J by 2 bases, with 12 bases between them. CDR3 in DNA: TGCGCCAGCAGCTTCCCGACAGATTACACAGATACGCAGTATTTT. As protein: CASSFPTDYTDTQYF.

On this clonotype: The conserved closing phenylalanine or tryptophan is absent in this CDR3, likely reflecting a read error. The gene calls are TRBV2 and TRBJ1-6; D call uncertain. The CDR3 is made up of 12 amino acids. V was trimmed by 4 bases and J by 9 bases, leaving 7 bases between them. The germline gives CDR1 SNHLY, CDR2 FYNNEI. The CDR3 is CASSVEGSPLHL. CDR3 coding DNA: TGTGCCAGCAGTGTAGAGGGTTCACCCCTCCACCTT.

This clonotype came up many times. The V call is TRBV7-2, the J call TRBJ1-4, with D possibly TRBD1 on 5 matching bases. The germline CDR1 and CDR2 sequences are SGHTA and FQGNSA. Trimming took 5 bases from V and 5 from J, leaving 18 bases between them. CDR3 length: 16 residues. CDR3 amino acids: CASSPRQTSSNEKLFF. Here the CDR3 DNA reads TGTGCCAGCAGCCCCAGACAGACTTCATCGAATGAAAAACTGTTTTTT.

In its sample, this clonotype was seen many times. The chain couples TRBV29-1 to TRBJ2-2, with 12 nucleotides matching TRBD1. CDR3 length: 18 residues. V shed 6 bases and J 5 bases; nucleotides not matched to a gene: 16. Germline assignment: CDR1 SQVTM and CDR2 ANQGSEA. CDR3 in amino acids: CSVGVLPGQGARTGELFF. The CDR3 bases are TGCAGCGTGGGGGTCCTTCCGGGACAGGGGGCGAGAACCGGGGAGCTGTTTTTT.

There are many counts of this clonotype. The J gene is TRBJ2-2, the V gene TRBV7-9; no clear D. Trimming removed 5 bases from V and 0 bases from J, with 10 bases in between. Germline-derived CDR1 and CDR2 are SEHNR and FQNEAQ (reference sequence). This CDR3 has 15 amino acids. This chain's CDR3 is CASSPEGANTGELFF. DNA for the CDR3: TGTGCCAGCAGCCCTGAAGGCGCGAACACCGGGGAGCTGTTTTTT. Filled out from reference TRBV7-9 and TRBJ2-2, the complete variable domain reads DTGVSQNPRHKITKRGQNVTFRCDPISEHNRLYWYRQTLGQGPEFLTYFQNEAQLEKSRLLSDRFSAERPKGSFSTLEIQRTEQGDSAMYLCASSPEGANTGELFFGEGSRLTVL.

The table lists this clonotype with many counts. V usage is TRBV3-1 and J usage is TRBJ2-3, with D hard to call. From germline, CDR1 is LGHDT and CDR2 YNNKEL (reference sequence). Trimming left V 4 bases short and J 5 bases short, with 13 bases between. The CDR3 loop spans 14 amino acids. The CDR3 sequence is CASSLKSRQDTQYF. CDR3 DNA: TGTGCCAGCAGCCTAAAGAGCCGTCAAGATACGCAGTATTTT.

This clonotype appeared many times. The V and J genes are TRBV4-1 and TRBJ2-1, with TRBD2 matching over 11 bases. The germline V gene has CDR1 MGHRA and CDR2 YSYEKL. The V segment lost 4 bases and the J segment 6 bases; nucleotides outside the gene matches: 11. CDR3 length equals 17 residues. CDR3 region: CASSRLYGTSGVNEQFF. The CDR3 DNA reads TGCGCCAGCAGCCGTCTATACGGGACTAGCGGAGTCAATGAGCAGTTCTTC.

This clonotype was seen at least ten times. The J gene is TRBJ2-1, the V gene TRBV5-1; 11 bases match TRBD1. V was clipped by 7 bases and J by 7 bases; unmatched bases: 7. Germline values: CDR1 SGHRS, CDR2 YFSETQ. The CDR3 extends over 14 amino acids. CDR3 coding DNA: TGCGCCAGCTCCGGACAGGGGGCTTGGAATGAGCAGTTCTTC. Its translation: CASSGQGAWNEQFF.

V is TRBV30 and J is TRBJ2-1, with unresolved D. From germline, CDR1 is GTSNPN and CDR2 SVGIG (reference sequence). This CDR3 region has 12 residues. V was trimmed by 3 bases and J by 5 bases, leaving 8 bases between them. The CDR3 loop is CAWRVRDNEQFF. CDR3 sequence (DNA): TGTGCCTGGAGGGTTCGGGACAATGAGCAGTTCTTC.

The chain has TRBV13 and TRBJ2-7, with a weak D call TRBD2 (6 bases). Germline V gives CDR1 PRHDT, CDR2 FYEKMQ (reference sequence). V was shortened by 2 bases and J by 0 bases, with 11 bases between the two germline ends. The CDR3 has 15 residues. The CDR3 DNA reads as TGTGCCAGCAGCTTATCGGGAGAAAACTCCTACGAGCAGTACTTC. It specifies CASSLSGENSYEQYF.